Shown below are 18 T cell receptor beta chains from a single sample sequenced in a study of T cell changes during pregnancy in multiple sclerosis. TCRdb's table, derived via immunoSEQ multiplex PCR, lists solely in-frame clones and lacks some. The sample has about 40,000 clones, approximately 94% seen once; the top ten hold more than 1.5%. The sequencing used peripheral blood, collected in the third trimester of pregnancy. The receptors shown here come from a female donor with multiple sclerosis, enrolled in a pregnancy study.

The chain joins TRBV19 to TRBJ1-1; the D gene is possibly TRBD1 (6 bases). The CDR3 is made up of 16 amino acids. The V and J ends lost 2 bases and 1 base respectively, with 14 bases between them. Germline CDR1 LNHDA, CDR2 SQIVND (reference sequence). The CDR3 nucleotides read TGTGCCAGTAGTATATATCAGGGGCCGGGGAACACTGAAGCTTTCTTT. Its translation is CASSIYQGPGNTEAFF.

The chain carries TRBV5-4 and TRBJ2-5; possibly TRBD2 for D (6 bases). The CDR3 extends over 14 amino acids. CDR1 is SGHNT and CDR2 is YYREEE in the germline V gene (reference sequence). Trimming took 3 bases from V and 5 from J, leaving 14 bases between them. CDR3 protein: CASSWTGAEETQYF. CDR3 nucleotides: TGTGCCAGCAGCTGGACGGGAGCGGAGGAGACCCAGTACTTC.

This clone was counted a single time. The chain has TRBV11-3 and TRBJ1-6; TRBD1 might be the D (6 bases). The germline CDR1 and CDR2 sequences are SGHNT and YENEEA. The CDR3 has 14 residues. Deletions cut 4 bases from V and 8 bases from J, with 12 bases between. The CDR3 spells CASSYQQGHSPLHF. The CDR3 region has the DNA TGTGCCAGCAGCTACCAACAGGGACATTCACCCCTCCACTTT.

The J gene is TRBJ1-2, the V gene TRBV7-9; a weak D match, TRBD1 (6 bases). Germline loops: CDR1 SEHNR, CDR2 FQNEAQ (reference sequence). The CDR3 is 14 amino acids. V was trimmed by 3 bases and J by 2 bases, leaving 10 bases between them. The CDR3 nucleotides are TGTGCCAGCAGCTTGCAAGGGGGAAACTATGGCTACACCTTC. As protein: CASSLQGGNYGYTF. Together with reference TRBV7-9 and TRBJ1-2, the CDR3 gives the full variable domain: DTGVSQNPRHKITKRGQNVTFRCDPISEHNRLYWYRQTLGQGPEFLTYFQNEAQLEKSRLLSDRFSAERPKGSFSTLEIQRTEQGDSAMYLCASSLQGGNYGYTFGSGTRLTVV.

This chain links TRBV15 with TRBJ2-7, with 9 bases identical to TRBD2. V lost 3 bases and J lost 3; bases outside the gene matches: 6. This CDR3 region has 15 residues. Germline CDR1 and CDR2: LNHNV and YYDKDF (reference sequence). DNA of the CDR3: TGTGCCACCAGCAGGACAGCGGGAGGAAACTACGAGCAGTACTTC. Its translation: CATSRTAGGNYEQYF.

This sequence joins TRBV19 and TRBJ1-1; D may be TRBD1 (5 bases). Germline V gene lookup returns CDR1 LNHDA and CDR2 SQIVND (reference sequence). The CDR3 extends over 17 amino acids. The V end was cut by 1 base, the J end by 0 bases, with 15 bases between. The CDR3: CASSIGQGLRMNTEAFF. The CDR3 DNA follows: TGTGCCAGTAGTATAGGCCAGGGTTTAAGGATGAACACTGAAGCTTTCTTT.

CDR3 residues: CASSLSGSGYNEQFF. The CDR3 coding sequence is TGTGCCAGCAGCCTTAGCGGGAGTGGCTACAATGAGCAGTTCTTC. The J gene is TRBJ2-1, the V gene TRBV4-2; TRBD2 aligns across 9 bases. The CDR3 sequence is 15 residues long. Germline trimming cut 4 bases from V and 3 bases from J; bases unmatched to any gene: 4. The germline gives CDR1 LGHNA, CDR2 YNFKEQ.

V is TRBV6-5 and J is TRBJ2-7; D may be TRBD2 (5 bases). The V end was cut by 2 bases, the J end by 7 bases, with 12 bases between. Per germline, CDR1 MNHEY and CDR2 SVGAGI. This CDR3 has 13 residues. The CDR3 nucleotides read TGTGCCAGCAGTTACCGAGGCGGGTTGGAGCAGTACTTC. Translated, it gives CASSYRGGLEQYF.

J is TRBJ2-3 and V is TRBV29-1, with 8 bases fitting TRBD2. With 5 bases clipped from V and 0 bases from J, the junction kept 1 base outside the gene matches. Germline CDR1 and CDR2: SQVTM and ANQGSEA. This CDR3 spans 13 amino acids. CDR3 loop: CSVLAGSTDTQYF. In DNA, the CDR3 is TGCAGCGTTTTAGCGGGGAGCACAGATACGCAGTATTTT.

The chain links TRBV6-6 to TRBJ1-1, with a possible D match to TRBD1 (5 bases). V was clipped by 5 bases and J by 0 bases, with 10 bases between them. The V gene's germline CDR1 is MNHNY and CDR2 SVGAGI (reference sequence). This CDR3 region has 14 residues. CDR3 nucleotides: TGTGCCAGCAGTGACACAGGCCTGAACACTGAAGCTTTCTTT. It codes for CASSDTGLNTEAFF.

The J gene is TRBJ2-7, the V gene TRBV10-3; D gene unclear. The germline V gene encodes CDR1 ENHRY and CDR2 SYGVKD. Trimming pared 8 bases from V and 0 bases from J, leaving 14 bases between. There are 14 residues in the CDR3. The CDR3 spells CAIGVSIHSYEQYF. CDR3 DNA: TGTGCCATCGGAGTGAGCATTCACTCCTACGAGCAGTACTTC.

The chain employs TRBV5-6 and TRBJ1-2; unclear D gene. Trimming shortened V by 1 base and J by 4 bases, and 11 bases separated the two germline ends. This CDR3 region has 14 residues. CDR1 and CDR2 from the germline V gene are SGHDT and YYEEEE. CDR3 region: CASSLRSQIYGYTF. In DNA, the CDR3 is TGTGCCAGCAGCTTGCGATCACAGATCTATGGCTACACCTTC. Complete variable domain (other parts from reference TRBV5-6 and TRBJ1-2): DAGVTQSPTHLIKTRGQQVTLRCSPKSGHDTVSWYQQALGQGPQFIFQYYEEEERQRGNFPDRFSGHQFPNYSSELNVNALLLGDSALYLCASSLRSQIYGYTFGSGTRLTVV.

The V gene is TRBV6-6, the J gene TRBJ2-7; D is uncertain. CDR3 size: 14 residues. Trimming cost V 4 bases and J 0 bases, with 10 bases left between them. The V gene's germline CDR1 is MNHNY and CDR2 SVGAGI (reference sequence). The CDR3 protein is CASSSVHSSYEQYF. CDR3 bases: TGTGCCAGCAGTTCCGTCCACTCCTCCTACGAGCAGTACTTC.

This chain uses TRBV9 with TRBJ1-1; 7 nucleotides line up with TRBD1. The CDR3 runs 15 residues. Trimming took 0 bases from V and 5 from J; bases not matched to a gene: 7. Germline-derived CDR1 and CDR2 are SGDLS and YYNGEE. The CDR3 DNA follows: TGTGCCAGCAGCGTAGTGGCAGGGGGTTATACTGAAGCTTTCTTT. Its translation: CASSVVAGGYTEAFF. Full variable domain (outside the CDR3, taken from reference TRBV9 and TRBJ1-1): DSGVTQTPKHLITATGQRVTLRCSPRSGDLSVYWYQQSLDQGLQFLIQYYNGEERAKGNILERFSAQQFPDLHSELNLSSLELGDSALYFCASSVVAGGYTEAFFGQGTRLTVV.

The sample holds one count of this clone. The chain is built from TRBV9 and TRBJ2-7; D call uncertain. Germline lookup yields CDR1 SGDLS and CDR2 YYNGEE. Trimming left V 0 bases short and J 0 bases short, with 4 bases between. CDR3 length: 13 residues. CDR3 residues: CASSVGSSYEQYF. Here the CDR3 DNA reads TGTGCCAGCAGCGTAGGGAGCTCCTACGAGCAGTACTTC.

V gene TRBV19 combines with J gene TRBJ2-2; no reliable D call. Per germline, CDR1 LNHDA and CDR2 SQIVND (reference sequence). V shed 3 bases and J shed 1 base, with 6 bases lying between them. The CDR3 is 14 residues long. CDR3 nucleotide sequence: TGTGCCAGTAGTATTTTCATGAACACCGGGGAGCTGTTTTTT. The encoded protein is CASSIFMNTGELFF.

This chain connects TRBV9 to TRBJ2-5, with D possibly being TRBD2 (5 bases). Trimming took 4 bases from V and 5 from J, leaving 15 bases between them. Per germline, CDR1 SGDLS and CDR2 YYNGEE. CDR3 length: 14 residues. The CDR3 nucleotides are TGTGCCAGCAGCCCCTTTCCGGCGGGTGAGACCCAGTACTTC. It yields the protein CASSPFPAGETQYF.

The V and J genes are TRBV7-9 and TRBJ2-2; D perhaps matches TRBD1 (6 bases). The CDR3 totals 16 residues. Per germline, CDR1 SEHNR and CDR2 FQNEAQ (reference sequence). Trimming pared 5 bases from V and 4 bases from J, leaving 17 bases between. CDR3 sequence: CASSRPLQGGTGELFF. Written as DNA, the CDR3 is TGTGCCAGCAGCCGGCCTCTACAGGGTGGCACCGGGGAGCTGTTTTTT.